The 25 T cell receptor beta chains given below trace back to one sample, sequenced in a study of CD8+CD57+ T cells in acquired aplastic anemia. TCR beta VDJ and CDR3 were profiled, and genomic DNA was the template. From the reads, TCRdb called clonotypes with MiXCR, one entry per CDR3 protein. The table records about 420,000 distinct CDR3 sequences, about two thirds of them present only once. The material sequenced was sorted CD4+, CD8+, or CD8+CD57+ T cells (not recorded which) from PBMCs. These receptor sequences come from a human donor in good health, serving as a control.

In the case of this clonotype: The CDR3 carries no conserved terminal phenylalanine or tryptophan, so it likely arises from a read error. No DNA is shown, since the ends of the CDR3 on it are uncertain; the CDR3 is the one TCRdb lists. CDR3 protein: CSVEEWQGNGHTY. The chain is built from TRBV29-1 and TRBJ1-2; the table names TRBD1, a call not compared with the DNA. Germline CDR1 reads SQVTM; CDR2 reads ANQGSEA. Ends included, the CDR3 has 13 residues.

In this sample, this clonotype turned up many times. The rearrangement links TRBV9 to TRBJ2-7; D might be TRBD2 (5 bases). Germline V CDR1 and CDR2: SGDLS, YYNGEE. The CDR3 has 14 amino acids. Trimming removed 0 bases at V and 6 bases at J, with 13 bases between. Here the CDR3 reads CASSVGRRGVEQYF. The CDR3 nucleotides are TGTGCCAGCAGCGTAGGTCGCCGGGGAGTCGAGCAGTACTTC.

The chain is built from TRBV7-2 and TRBJ2-5, with 10 bases matching TRBD2. Germline V lookup: CDR1 SGHTA, CDR2 FQGNSA. The CDR3 is made up of 16 amino acids. V was pared by 5 bases and J by 9 bases, with 15 bases of the junction left unmatched. DNA for the CDR3: TGTGCCAGCAGCCCAGTAGCGGGGGGCACAGATACGCCCCAGTACTTC. Protein product: CASSPVAGGTDTPQYF.

CDR3 protein: CASSPAFGSRLTLYF. For the CDR3, the DNA is TGTGCCAGCAGCCCCGCTTTTGGGTCCCGGCTAACACTATATTTT. This chain joins TRBV14 and TRBJ1-3; no clear D. Trimming left V 4 bases short and J 14 bases short, with 24 bases between. The CDR3 has 15 amino acids. Germline lookup yields CDR1 SGHDN and CDR2 FVKESK.

Note on this clonotype: The CDR3 end shows no conserved phenylalanine or tryptophan, and so a read error is likely. The chain couples TRBV7-2 to TRBJ2-2; 9 bases line up with TRBD1. The CDR3 length is 14 residues. V shed 3 bases, J shed 6 bases, and the junction held 2 bases outside the gene matches. Germline loops: CDR1 SGHTA, CDR2 FQGNSA. The CDR3: CASSLGQGSGELFL. DNA of the CDR3: TGTGCCAGCAGCTTGGGACAGGGTTCCGGGGAGCTGTTTCTT.

Notes on this clonotype: A junction boundary mismatches the germline segment, possibly from a read error. V and J are TRBV5-1 and TRBJ2-2; possible D gene TRBD2, 7 bases. The germline gives CDR1 SGHRS, CDR2 YFSETQ. The CDR3 sequence is 16 residues long. The CDR3 coding sequence is TGTGCCAGCAACGTGTACGAAGGGGGGGACCCCGGGGAGCTGTTTTTT. Translated, it gives CASNVYEGGDPGELFF.

V is TRBV19 and J is TRBJ1-2; 7 nucleotides align to TRBD1. The ends lost 4 bases at V and 4 bases at J; junction bases unmatched: 3. CDR1 and CDR2 from the germline V gene are LNHDA and SQIVND (reference sequence). The CDR3 consists of 13 residues. DNA of the CDR3: TGTGCCAGTAGTAAGGGACAGACCTATGGCTACACCTTC. Amino acid sequence: CASSKGQTYGYTF.

This clonotype showed up just a few times. The rearrangement uses TRBV10-3 and TRBJ2-7, with a possible D match to TRBD1 (6 bases). Germline V gives CDR1 ENHRY, CDR2 SYGVKD. The CDR3 runs to 12 residues. V was trimmed by 8 bases and J by 5 bases, leaving 13 bases between them. The CDR3 region is CAIGQGFDEQYF. Written as DNA, the CDR3 is TGTGCCATCGGGCAGGGGTTTGACGAGCAGTACTTC.

The chain has TRBV20-1 and TRBJ2-4; TRBD2 might be the D (5 bases). The CDR3 has 15 residues. Germline values: CDR1 DFQATT, CDR2 SNEGSKA (reference sequence). Trimming cost V 5 bases and J 0 bases, with 14 bases left between them. This CDR3 reads CSAPRPDLAKNIQYF. The DNA of the CDR3 is TGCAGTGCTCCCCGCCCGGACTTAGCCAAAAACATTCAGTACTTC.

As concerns this clonotype: No conserved phenylalanine or tryptophan is present at the end of the CDR3, so a read error is the likely explanation. It is unclear where the CDR3 begins or ends on the DNA, so no DNA is shown, and the CDR3 is as TCRdb lists it. The chain links TRBV24-1 to TRBJ1-2; the table's TRBD1 call for D was not verified on the DNA. From its first to its last residue, the CDR3 has 16 amino acids. In germline, CDR1 is KGHDR, CDR2 SFDVKD. The chain's CDR3 is CATGPEGGGGGYTFAS.

The chain employs TRBV24-1 and TRBJ2-7; D gene unclear. V shed 4 bases and J shed 5 bases, with 2 bases lying between them. This CDR3 region has 10 residues. Germline V gene lookup returns CDR1 KGHDR and CDR2 SFDVKD. CDR3 DNA sequence: TGTGCCACCAGTGAGGACGAGCAGTACTTC. Its protein product is CATSEDEQYF.

The rearrangement links TRBV12-3 or TRBV12-4 to TRBJ2-1; D is unclear. With 3 bases removed from V and 3 bases from J, the gap between germline ends came to 6 bases. CDR3 size: 13 residues. The CDR3 protein is CASSFSLYNEQFF. The CDR3 coding sequence is TGTGCCAGCAGTTTTTCTCTCTACAATGAGCAGTTCTTC.

At least ten counts were recorded for this clonotype. The V gene is TRBV20-1, the J gene TRBJ2-6; no reliable D call. Germline lookup yields CDR1 DFQATT and CDR2 SNEGSKA (reference sequence). The CDR3 length is 14 residues. V gave up 0 bases and J gave up 3 bases, with 6 bases separating them. The CDR3 DNA reads as TGCAGTGCTAGAGAGGGGTTTGGGGCCAACGTCCTGACTTTC. Translating it yields CSAREGFGANVLTF.

Notes on this clonotype: This may be a read error: a much more frequent sequence differs by one nucleotide. CDR3 nucleotides: TGTGCCAGCAGCCAAGAAGGGGGGCTTGGCCACACCTTC. Residues: CASSQEGGLGHTF. V gene TRBV3-1 combines with J gene TRBJ1-2, with TRBD1 as a possible D gene (6 bases). Germline CDR1 and CDR2: LGHDT and YNNKEL (reference sequence). This CDR3 spans 13 amino acids. The whole variable domain, filled in from reference TRBV3-1 and TRBJ1-2, reads DTAVSQTPKYLVTQMGNDKSIKCEQNLGHDTMYWYKQDSKKFLKIMFSYNNKELIINETVPNRFSPKSPDKAHLNLHINSLELGDSAVYFCASSQEGGLGHTFGSGTRLTVV.

The V and J genes are TRBV9 and TRBJ2-7; 7 positions match TRBD1. This CDR3 contains 14 residues. J lost 6 bases, V lost 4 bases, and 10 bases had no gene match. From germline, CDR1 is SGDLS and CDR2 YYNGEE. For the CDR3, the DNA is TGTGCCAGCAGCTTTAGCGACAGGGCGTCCGAGCAGTACTTC. Residues: CASSFSDRASEQYF.

The chain has TRBV24-1 and TRBJ1-5, with D maybe TRBD1 (5 bases). This CDR3 comprises 13 residues. The V end lost 9 bases, the J end lost 5 bases, and 13 bases lay between the germline ends. Germline-derived CDR1 and CDR2 are KGHDR and SFDVKD. This CDR3 is CATGGESDQPQHF. CDR3 nucleotides: TGTGCCACCGGGGGGGAGAGTGATCAGCCCCAGCATTTT.

A single count supports this clonotype. The junction departs from the called germline gene at one end, perhaps through a read error. The chain carries TRBV7-9 and TRBJ2-7, with a possible D match to TRBD2 (6 bases). In germline, CDR1 is SEHNR, CDR2 FQNEAQ (reference sequence). The length of the CDR3 is 14 residues. CDR3 sequence: CASSHGWRGAELCF. CDR3 coding DNA: TGTGCCAGCAGTCACGGATGGCGGGGCGCGGAACTGTGCTTC.

This chain joins TRBV10-3 and TRBJ2-3, with a tentative D call TRBD2 (6 bases). Germline CDR1 ENHRY, CDR2 SYGVKD. Trimming took off 10 bases at V and 5 bases at J, with 22 bases between the two ends. The CDR3 sequence is 15 residues long. The CDR3 here is CASSVGEVGEDTQYF. The CDR3 nucleotides read TGTGCCAGCAGCGTAGGGGAGGTTGGCGAAGATACGCAGTATTTT.

This clonotype appeared many times. The V call is TRBV7-2, the J call TRBJ2-5; 7 nucleotides align to TRBD1. The junction had 11 bases not matched to a gene; V was cut back by 3 bases and J by 10 bases. This CDR3 is built from 14 residues. CDR1 and CDR2 from the germline V gene are SGHTA and FQGNSA. The CDR3 here is CASSFSPAQGSQYF. The DNA of the CDR3 is TGTGCCAGCAGCTTTAGTCCAGCACAGGGGAGCCAGTACTTC.

V is TRBV7-9 and J is TRBJ2-5; 8 bases fit TRBD2. CDR1 and CDR2 from the germline V gene are SEHNR and FQNEAQ (reference sequence). This CDR3 contains 18 residues. The V gene end was trimmed by 5 bases and the J gene end by 2 bases; junction bases not matched to a gene: 16. The CDR3 region is CASSRDARGEFIQETQYF. The CDR3 bases are TGTGCCAGCAGCCGGGACGCGCGGGGGGAATTCATACAAGAGACCCAGTACTTC.

About this clonotype itself: Mismatch with germline at one junction end may stem from a read error. This chain links TRBV7-2 with TRBJ1-1, with D unresolved. The germline V gene has CDR1 SGHTA and CDR2 FQGNSA. The CDR3 totals 13 residues. The CDR3, as DNA: TGTGCCAGCAGCTTATCCGGGAACACTAAAGCTTACTTT. Its protein is CASSLSGNTKAYF. Together with reference TRBV7-2 and TRBJ1-1, the CDR3 gives the full variable domain: GAGVSQSPSNKVTEKGKDVELRCDPISGHTALYWYRQSLGQGLEFLIYFQGNSAPDKSGLPSDRFSAERTGGSVSTLTIQRTQQEDSAVYLCASSLSGNTKAYFGQGTRLTVV.

V and J are TRBV5-8 and TRBJ2-5; D uncertain. The CDR3 runs to 15 residues. The germline gives CDR1 SGHTS, CDR2 YDEGEE. V gave up 3 bases and J gave up 3 bases, with 15 bases separating them. The DNA for the CDR3 is TGTGCCAGCAGCTGGGATGCCACAGCCGAAGAGACCCAGTACTTC. This gives the protein CASSWDATAEETQYF.

This clonotype appeared many times. The chain is built from TRBV29-1 and TRBJ2-2; D remains unclear. Trimming shortened V by 4 bases and J by 0 bases, and 9 bases separated the two germline ends. The CDR3 totals 14 residues. The V gene's germline CDR1 is SQVTM and CDR2 ANQGSEA. CDR3 residues: CSVGPHPNTGELFF. CDR3 DNA: TGCAGCGTTGGGCCCCACCCGAACACCGGGGAGCTGTTTTTT.

This clonotype was observed once. The chain uses TRBV7-2 and TRBJ2-1, with TRBD1 matching over 7 bases. This CDR3 comprises 14 residues. Germline V CDR1 and CDR2: SGHTA, FQGNSA. V lost 5 bases and J lost 7; bases outside the gene matches: 8. CDR3 nucleotides: TGTGCCAGCAGCCAAACCGGGACAGCTAATGAGCAGTTCTTC. Translated, it gives CASSQTGTANEQFF.

This clonotype was counted at least ten times. The chain employs TRBV7-9 and TRBJ1-1; D unresolved. This CDR3 is 10 amino acids long. Trimming shortened V by 2 bases and J by 11 bases, and 6 bases separated the two germline ends. The germline CDR1 and CDR2 sequences are SEHNR and FQNEAQ (reference sequence). The CDR3: CASSLSAAFF. The CDR3 bases are TGTGCCAGCAGCTTAAGCGCCGCTTTCTTT.